The T cell receptor (beta chain) under discussion was sequenced for a study of shared clonotypes between healthy human individuals. In germline, CDR1 is MNHNS, CDR2 SASEGT. The V end was cut by 7 bases, the J end by 1 base, with 10 bases between. The CDR3 length is 14 residues. Clones were sequenced by immunoSEQ multiplex PCR, and TCRdb holds only the in-frame ones, with some missing. This table holds millions of clones, just over 90% found once. What was sequenced was naive CD4+ T cells sorted from blood. Noted subset: CD45RA+ positively selected. The chain is built from TRBV6-1 and TRBJ2-2, with D uncertain. The clonotype was recovered from a man aged 18 to 29 in good health. The CDR3 here is CASKPLGNTGELFF. DNA of the CDR3: TGTGCCAGCAAGCCGCTCGGGAACACCGGGGAGCTGTTTTTT.